Listed below are T cell receptor beta chains from one sample, sequenced in a study of identifying expanded T cells in peripheral blood. The data were produced by immunoSEQ multiplex PCR, yet TCRdb's version contains in-frame clones alone and is incomplete. The sample gives about 52,000 clones, around 82% of which show up once; approximately 14% is in the top ten. The sequencing sample was made of blood. Receptors originate from a person aged 18 to 69 in good health. The CDR3 runs from the conserved cysteine through the conserved F or W. Fields, in order: CDR3 DNA, CDR3 protein, J gene, D gene, clone size, V gene. The D gene is left open where the match is weak. Part of the rows lack a size; the others show once, few, many or a class for expanded clones.

CDR3 DNA: TGTGCCAGCAGCTACGGACAGGGCTCTGGAAACACCATATATTTT
CDR3 protein: CASSYGQGSGNTIYF
J gene: TRBJ1-3
D gene: TRBD1
clone size: medium-sized
V gene: TRBV7-6

CDR3 DNA: TGTGCCAGTAGTTTACAAAGGACAGCTAACTATGGCTACACCTTC
CDR3 protein: CASSLQRTANYGYTF
J gene: TRBJ1-2
D gene: NA
clone size: NA
V gene: TRBV19

CDR3 DNA: TGTGCCAGCAGCACCCAGGGGACTGAAGCTTTCTTT
CDR3 protein: CASSTQGTEAFF
J gene: TRBJ1-1
D gene: NA
clone size: NA
V gene: TRBV27

CDR3 DNA: TGTGCCAGCAGCCTAAGACAGAACACTGAAGCTTTCTTT
CDR3 protein: CASSLRQNTEAFF
J gene: TRBJ1-1
D gene: NA
clone size: NA
V gene: TRBV7-6

CDR3 DNA: TGTGCCAGCAGCGTAGCGGGAGCAGATACGCAGTATTTT
CDR3 protein: CASSVAGADTQYF
J gene: TRBJ2-3
D gene: NA
clone size: NA
V gene: TRBV9

CDR3 DNA: TGTGCCAGCAGTGGCCGACACCTCTCCTACAATGAGCAGTTCTTC
CDR3 protein: CASSGRHLSYNEQFF
J gene: TRBJ2-1
D gene: NA
clone size: NA
V gene: TRBV2

CDR3 DNA: TGTGCCAGTAGTATACGGGTGGGGATGAACACTGAAGCTTTCTTT
CDR3 protein: CASSIRVGMNTEAFF
J gene: TRBJ1-1
D gene: NA
clone size: NA
V gene: TRBV19

CDR3 DNA: TGCGCCAGCAGTGCCCTAGACAGGGGGCAGGGTCAGCCCCAGCATTTT
CDR3 protein: CASSALDRGQGQPQHF
J gene: TRBJ1-5
D gene: TRBD1
clone size: NA
V gene: TRBV10-2

CDR3 DNA: TGTGCCAGCAGTGGTGGGCTCGTCCAAGAGACCCAGTACTTC
CDR3 protein: CASSGGLVQETQYF
J gene: TRBJ2-5
D gene: NA
clone size: few
V gene: TRBV6-1

CDR3 DNA: TGTGCCAGCAGTGAACTTGACAGCTTAAATGAAAAACTGTTTTTT
CDR3 protein: CASSELDSLNEKLFF
J gene: TRBJ1-4
D gene: NA
clone size: NA
V gene: TRBV6-1

CDR3 DNA: TGCGCCAGCAGCCAACAAAGGACAGCGTCCTACGAGCAGTACTTC
CDR3 protein: CASSQQRTASYEQYF
J gene: TRBJ2-7
D gene: NA
clone size: many
V gene: TRBV4-1

CDR3 DNA: TGTGCCAGCAGCTACGGGAGCGGGGGGGTCCCCAGCCAAGAGACCCAGTACTTC
CDR3 protein: CASSYGSGGVPSQETQYF
J gene: TRBJ2-5
D gene: TRBD2
clone size: NA
V gene: TRBV7-2

CDR3 DNA: TGTGCCTGGAGCGGACAGGGGACGGGAGGAAACACCATATATTTT
CDR3 protein: CAWSGQGTGGNTIYF
J gene: TRBJ1-3
D gene: TRBD1
clone size: once
V gene: TRBV30

CDR3 DNA: TGTGCCAGCAGCTTATCCTCCGCCAGGGGGGGGGCGAGAGAGACCCAGTACTTC
CDR3 protein: CASSLSSARGGARETQYF
J gene: TRBJ2-5
D gene: NA
clone size: NA
V gene: TRBV13

CDR3 DNA: TGTGCCAGCAGCTTGAAAAGGAGACTAGACTACAATGAGCAGTTCTTC
CDR3 protein: CASSLKRRLDYNEQFF
J gene: TRBJ2-1
D gene: NA
clone size: NA
V gene: TRBV5-4

CDR3 DNA: TGTGCCAGCAGCTTAGATAGGTTCCGGGGCATAGAGGTGGGGGACTTC
CDR3 protein: CASSLDRFRGIEVGDF
J gene: TRBJ2-7
D gene: NA
clone size: NA
V gene: TRBV11-2

CDR3 DNA: TGTGCCAGCAGCCCCAGTGGTAGCGGGGGCCCCAATGAGCAGTTCTTC
CDR3 protein: CASSPSGSGGPNEQFF
J gene: TRBJ2-1
D gene: TRBD2
clone size: NA
V gene: TRBV7-9

CDR3 DNA: TGTGCCAGCAGGGAGAAAGGGGTTTATGGTGGCTACACCTTC
CDR3 protein: CASREKGVYGGYTF
J gene: TRBJ1-2
D gene: NA
clone size: NA
V gene: TRBV5-6

CDR3 DNA: TGTGCCAGCAGCTTAGGTCTAGCCAAAAACATTCAGTACTTC
CDR3 protein: CASSLGLAKNIQYF
J gene: TRBJ2-4
D gene: NA
clone size: NA
V gene: TRBV7-9

CDR3 DNA: TGTGCCAGCAGTTACTCGGGAAACAGGGGGACGACTGAAGCTTTCTTT
CDR3 protein: CASSYSGNRGTTEAFF
J gene: TRBJ1-1
D gene: TRBD1
clone size: NA
V gene: TRBV6-5

CDR3 DNA: TGCGCCAGCAGTAGGGCAGCGGCAATCGACGTGGATACGCAGTATTTT
CDR3 protein: CASSRAAAIDVDTQYF
J gene: TRBJ2-3
D gene: NA
clone size: NA
V gene: TRBV10-2

CDR3 DNA: TGTGCCAGCAGCGTAGAGATGGACACTGAAGCTTTCTTT
CDR3 protein: CASSVEMDTEAFF
J gene: TRBJ1-1
D gene: NA
clone size: NA
V gene: TRBV9

CDR3 DNA: TGCGCCAGCAGTGGGGCAGGCACGAGCACTGAAGCTTTCTTT
CDR3 protein: CASSGAGTSTEAFF
J gene: TRBJ1-1
D gene: NA
clone size: once
V gene: TRBV10-2

CDR3 DNA: TGTGCCAGCAGCCCATTCGAGGGACTAGCGGTAGAGACCCAGTACTTC
CDR3 protein: CASSPFEGLAVETQYF
J gene: TRBJ2-5
D gene: TRBD2
clone size: NA
V gene: TRBV11-2

CDR3 DNA: TGTGCCAGTAGTAAGGCCCTCGGACCCGTGAACACCGGGGAGCTGTTTTTT
CDR3 protein: CASSKALGPVNTGELFF
J gene: TRBJ2-2
D gene: NA
clone size: NA
V gene: TRBV19

CDR3 DNA: TGCGCCAGCAGCAGGGGACAGAGCACAGATACGCAGTATTTT
CDR3 protein: CASSRGQSTDTQYF
J gene: TRBJ2-3
D gene: TRBD1
clone size: NA
V gene: TRBV4-1

CDR3 DNA: TGTGCCAGTAGTACGGGGGGGGGTCAGCCCCAGCATTTT
CDR3 protein: CASSTGGGQPQHF
J gene: TRBJ1-5
D gene: NA
clone size: NA
V gene: TRBV19

CDR3 DNA: TGTGCCAGCAGCTTAAGCCCGTCGTTCGTAGATACGCAGTATTTT
CDR3 protein: CASSLSPSFVDTQYF
J gene: TRBJ2-3
D gene: NA
clone size: once
V gene: TRBV7-9

CDR3 DNA: TGTGCCAGCAGCTTGGGCCAGGGGGCTCGCACCGGGGAGCTGTTTTTT
CDR3 protein: CASSLGQGARTGELFF
J gene: TRBJ2-2
D gene: TRBD1
clone size: NA
V gene: TRBV5-5

CDR3 DNA: TGTGCCAGCAGCCCCCGGACGGGCTATGGCTACACCTTC
CDR3 protein: CASSPRTGYGYTF
J gene: TRBJ1-2
D gene: NA
clone size: NA
V gene: TRBV9

CDR3 DNA: TGTGCCACCAACTCGATGGGCAGGGGAACCTATGGCTACACCTTC
CDR3 protein: CATNSMGRGTYGYTF
J gene: TRBJ1-2
D gene: NA
clone size: NA
V gene: TRBV15

CDR3 DNA: TGTGCCAGCAGTCTTACAATGAACACTGAAGCTTTCTTT
CDR3 protein: CASSLTMNTEAFF
J gene: TRBJ1-1
D gene: NA
clone size: few
V gene: TRBV2

CDR3 DNA: TGCAGCGTCGGCCTTGGTGCGAGTACCGCAGATACGCAGTATTTT
CDR3 protein: CSVGLGASTADTQYF
J gene: TRBJ2-3
D gene: NA
clone size: NA
V gene: TRBV29-1

CDR3 DNA: TGTGCCAGCAGGAGACAGGTATCAGAGACCCAGTACTTC
CDR3 protein: CASRRQVSETQYF
J gene: TRBJ2-5
D gene: NA
clone size: NA
V gene: TRBV6-1

CDR3 DNA: TGTGCCAGCAGCTTAGAAGTCGGGACCGGGCCCTACAATGAGCAGTTCTTC
CDR3 protein: CASSLEVGTGPYNEQFF
J gene: TRBJ2-1
D gene: NA
clone size: NA
V gene: TRBV11-3

CDR3 DNA: TGTGCCATCAGACAGACAGGGGACAGCACAGATACGCAGTATTTT
CDR3 protein: CAIRQTGDSTDTQYF
J gene: TRBJ2-3
D gene: TRBD1
clone size: NA
V gene: TRBV10-3

CDR3 DNA: TGCAGCGTTGTATTGCTAGCCCATGAGCAGTTCTTC
CDR3 protein: CSVVLLAHEQFF
J gene: TRBJ2-1
D gene: NA
clone size: once
V gene: TRBV29-1

CDR3 DNA: TGTGCCAGCAGTGAAGTGGATAATACTGAAGCTTTCTTT
CDR3 protein: CASSEVDNTEAFF
J gene: TRBJ1-1
D gene: NA
clone size: NA
V gene: TRBV6-1

CDR3 DNA: TGTGCCTGGAGTGTACTGACATCCACAGATACGCAGTATTTT
CDR3 protein: CAWSVLTSTDTQYF
J gene: TRBJ2-3
D gene: NA
clone size: few
V gene: TRBV30

CDR3 DNA: TGTGCCAGCAGCTTGATTGGAGATGGCTACACCTTC
CDR3 protein: CASSLIGDGYTF
J gene: TRBJ1-2
D gene: NA
clone size: NA
V gene: TRBV5-5

CDR3 DNA: TGTGCCTGGGCCAGAGGGGGGAATTCACCCCTCCACTTT
CDR3 protein: CAWARGGNSPLHF
J gene: TRBJ1-6
D gene: NA
clone size: NA
V gene: TRBV30

CDR3 DNA: TGTGCCAGTAGAACCAGGACTAGCGGTTCCTACAATGAGCAGTTCTTC
CDR3 protein: CASRTRTSGSYNEQFF
J gene: TRBJ2-1
D gene: TRBD2
clone size: NA
V gene: TRBV19

CDR3 DNA: TGTGCCAGCAGCCCGGGACCAGGCTTCGGCTACACCTTC
CDR3 protein: CASSPGPGFGYTF
J gene: TRBJ1-2
D gene: NA
clone size: NA
V gene: TRBV6-1

CDR3 DNA: TGCGCCAGCAGTGAGTCGGGGACAGGGATGGCCCTCCACTTT
CDR3 protein: CASSESGTGMALHF
J gene: TRBJ1-6
D gene: TRBD1
clone size: NA
V gene: TRBV10-1

CDR3 DNA: TGTGCCAGCAGCCGCCCGACAGGGGGGTTGGATACGCAGTATTTT
CDR3 protein: CASSRPTGGLDTQYF
J gene: TRBJ2-3
D gene: TRBD1
clone size: NA
V gene: TRBV13

CDR3 DNA: TGTGCTAGTGGTCGGGACCGGAGCTCCTACAATGAGCAGTTCTTC
CDR3 protein: CASGRDRSSYNEQFF
J gene: TRBJ2-1
D gene: NA
clone size: NA
V gene: TRBV12-5

CDR3 DNA: TGTGCCAGCAGCTTGGGCGGGACAGGAGAACGATCACCCCTCCACTTT
CDR3 protein: CASSLGGTGERSPLHF
J gene: TRBJ1-6
D gene: TRBD1
clone size: few
V gene: TRBV5-6

CDR3 DNA: TGTGCCTGGGCTCCAGGGGGAAATGAAAAACTGTTTTTT
CDR3 protein: CAWAPGGNEKLFF
J gene: TRBJ1-4
D gene: TRBD1
clone size: NA
V gene: TRBV30

CDR3 DNA: TGTGCCAGCAGCAGGGTACGGACCGGGGAGCTGTTTTTT
CDR3 protein: CASSRVRTGELFF
J gene: TRBJ2-2
D gene: NA
clone size: NA
V gene: TRBV6-5

CDR3 DNA: TGTGCCAGCAGCTGGGGACTAGGGGACTCCTACAATGAGCAGTTCTTC
CDR3 protein: CASSWGLGDSYNEQFF
J gene: TRBJ2-1
D gene: TRBD2
clone size: NA
V gene: TRBV5-6